These T cell receptor beta chains were read from a single sample in a study of T-cell reconstitution after alpha-beta-depleted transplantation in children. In TCRdb, the PCR reads were re-called with MiXCR into one record per CDR3 protein. The sample consists of under 100,000 distinct CDR3 sequences, 15% to 18% of them appearing once. Sample: PBMCs, mostly from graft donor cells, taken 180 days after TCRalphabeta/CD19-depleted stem cell transplant. The receptors were gathered from a male patient aged 2 to 10 who had a stem cell transplant for acute lymphoblastic leukemia, so the T cells may come from the graft donor. Each CDR3 is given with its conserved first and last residue. The D gene is left open where the match is weak. Not all rows give a size; the values are once, few, many and, for expanded clones, a class.

d_gene: .
j_gene: TRBJ1-1
abundance: few
v_gene: TRBV10-3
CDR3aa: CAISESRTLGTEAFF
CDR3nt: TGTGCCATCAGTGAGTCCCGGACCCTTGGAACTGAAGCTTTCTTT

d_gene: .
j_gene: TRBJ2-1
abundance: .
v_gene: TRBV11-2
CDR3aa: CASSLVLQTANEQFF
CDR3nt: TGTGCCAGCAGCTTAGTGCTACAGACGGCCAATGAGCAGTTCTTC

d_gene: .
j_gene: TRBJ1-2
abundance: few
v_gene: TRBV6-1
CDR3aa: CASSRLRGGGYGYTF
CDR3nt: TGTGCCAGCAGTCGCCTACGCGGGGGTGGCTATGGCTACACCTTC

d_gene: TRBD1
j_gene: TRBJ1-2
abundance: .
v_gene: TRBV6-5
CDR3aa: CASSYGVQGEGYTF
CDR3nt: TGTGCCAGCAGTTACGGCGTACAGGGGGAGGGCTACACCTTC

d_gene: .
j_gene: TRBJ2-7
abundance: .
v_gene: TRBV3-1
CDR3aa: CASSQDLRSYEQYF
CDR3nt: TGTGCCAGCAGCCAAGATCTACGGTCCTACGAGCAGTACTTC

d_gene: TRBD2
j_gene: TRBJ2-7
abundance: .
v_gene: TRBV12-3/TRBV12-4
CDR3aa: CASSLTSGGTSSYEQYF
CDR3nt: TGTGCCAGCAGTTTAACTAGCGGGGGGACCAGCTCCTACGAGCAGTACTTC

d_gene: .
j_gene: TRBJ2-2
abundance: .
v_gene: TRBV19
CDR3aa: CASSKPGDTGELFF
CDR3nt: TGTGCCAGTAGTAAGCCTGGGGACACCGGGGAGCTGTTTTTT

d_gene: .
j_gene: TRBJ1-4
abundance: .
v_gene: TRBV7-2
CDR3aa: CASSLQASNEKLFF
CDR3nt: TGTGCCAGCAGCTTGCAGGCGTCTAATGAAAAACTGTTTTTT

d_gene: .
j_gene: TRBJ1-1
abundance: .
v_gene: TRBV20-1
CDR3aa: CSARDPQGRDTEAFF
CDR3nt: TGCAGTGCTAGAGACCCTCAGGGACGGGACACTGAAGCTTTCTTT

d_gene: .
j_gene: TRBJ2-4
abundance: many
v_gene: TRBV6-2/TRBV6-3
CDR3aa: CASSYPPEEQYF
CDR3nt: TGTGCCAGCAGTTACCCGCCGGAAGAGCAGTACTTC

d_gene: TRBD1
j_gene: TRBJ1-5
abundance: few
v_gene: TRBV28
CDR3aa: CASSLDRGGGYSNQPQHF
CDR3nt: TGTGCCAGCAGTCTAGACAGGGGGGGGGGTTATAGCAATCAGCCCCAGCATTTT

d_gene: TRBD2
j_gene: TRBJ2-7
abundance: few
v_gene: TRBV20-1
CDR3aa: CSAGTSGYEQYF
CDR3nt: TGCAGTGCCGGGACTAGCGGCTATGAGCAGTACTTC

d_gene: .
j_gene: TRBJ2-7
abundance: many
v_gene: TRBV3-1
CDR3aa: CASSLSTTAPEQYF
CDR3nt: TGTGCCAGCAGCCTTTCCACGACTGCCCCCGAGCAGTACTTC

d_gene: TRBD2
j_gene: TRBJ2-3
abundance: .
v_gene: TRBV2
CDR3aa: CASDPGRDTQYF
CDR3nt: TGTGCCAGCGACCCCGGGAGGGATACGCAGTATTTT

d_gene: TRBD1
j_gene: TRBJ1-6
abundance: .
v_gene: TRBV6-2/TRBV6-3
CDR3aa: CASRPPGQLTSLLHF
CDR3nt: TGTGCCAGCAGACCCCCGGGACAGCTCACTTCACTCCTCCACTTT